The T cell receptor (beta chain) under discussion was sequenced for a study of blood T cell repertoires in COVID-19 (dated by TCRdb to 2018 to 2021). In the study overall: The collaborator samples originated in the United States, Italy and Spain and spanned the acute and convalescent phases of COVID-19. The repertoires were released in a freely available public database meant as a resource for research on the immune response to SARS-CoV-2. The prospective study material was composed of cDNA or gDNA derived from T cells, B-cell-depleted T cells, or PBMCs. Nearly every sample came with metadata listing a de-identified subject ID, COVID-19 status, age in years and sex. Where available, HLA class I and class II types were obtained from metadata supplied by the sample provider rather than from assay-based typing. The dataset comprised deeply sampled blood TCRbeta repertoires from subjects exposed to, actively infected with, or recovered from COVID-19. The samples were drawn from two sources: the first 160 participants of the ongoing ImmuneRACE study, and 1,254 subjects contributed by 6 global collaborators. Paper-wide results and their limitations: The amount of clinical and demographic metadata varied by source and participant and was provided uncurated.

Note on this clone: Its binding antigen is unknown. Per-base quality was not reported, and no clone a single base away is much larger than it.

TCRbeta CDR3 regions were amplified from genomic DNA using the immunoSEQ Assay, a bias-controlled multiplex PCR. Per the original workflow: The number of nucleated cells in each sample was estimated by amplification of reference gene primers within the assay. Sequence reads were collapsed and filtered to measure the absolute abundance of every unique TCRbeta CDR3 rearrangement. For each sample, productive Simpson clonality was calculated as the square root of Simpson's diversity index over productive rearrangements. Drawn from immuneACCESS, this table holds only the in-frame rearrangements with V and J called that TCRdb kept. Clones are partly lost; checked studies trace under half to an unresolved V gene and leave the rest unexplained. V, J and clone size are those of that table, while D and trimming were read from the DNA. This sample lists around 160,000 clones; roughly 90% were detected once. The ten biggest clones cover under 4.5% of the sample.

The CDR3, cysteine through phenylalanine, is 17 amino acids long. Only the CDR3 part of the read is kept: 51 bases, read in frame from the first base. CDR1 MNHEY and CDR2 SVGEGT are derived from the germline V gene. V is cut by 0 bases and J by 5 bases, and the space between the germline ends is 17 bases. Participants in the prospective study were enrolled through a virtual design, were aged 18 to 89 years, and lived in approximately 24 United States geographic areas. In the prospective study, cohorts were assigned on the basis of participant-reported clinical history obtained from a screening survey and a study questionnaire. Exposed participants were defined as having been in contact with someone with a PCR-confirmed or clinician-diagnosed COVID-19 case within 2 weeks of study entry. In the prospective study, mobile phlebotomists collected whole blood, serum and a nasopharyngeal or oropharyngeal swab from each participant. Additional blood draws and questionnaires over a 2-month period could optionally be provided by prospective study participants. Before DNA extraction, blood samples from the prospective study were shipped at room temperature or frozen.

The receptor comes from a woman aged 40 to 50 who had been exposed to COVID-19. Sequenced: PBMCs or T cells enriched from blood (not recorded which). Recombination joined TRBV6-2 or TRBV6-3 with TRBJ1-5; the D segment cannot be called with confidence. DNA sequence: TGTGCCAGCAGTTACTCGAGAGAGAGGGTAAAGTATCAGCCCCAGCATTTT. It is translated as CASSYSRERVKYQPQHF.